A selection of T cell receptor beta chains follows, all from one sample in a study of blood T cell repertoires in COVID-19. Some clones are missing from TCRdb's copy, which holds only in-frame ones; the method was immunoSEQ multiplex PCR. Of 100,000 to 150,000 clones listed, about 81% were seen once; the top ten hold approximately 3.9%. The sample comprised peripheral blood. These receptors were collected from a woman aged 45 to 65 with acute or convalescent COVID-19. The CDR3 runs from the conserved cysteine through the conserved F or W. The order of the fields is CDR3 protein, CDR3 DNA, V gene, D gene, clone size, J gene. A D gene is named only where the DNA matches it firmly. The size of a clone is reported for some rows only, either as once, few or many, or as a class for expanded clones.

CDR3: CAWNMGGTYEQYF; DNA: TGTGCCTGGAATATGGGGGGGACCTACGAGCAGTACTTC; V: TRBV30; D: TRBD2; size: NA; J: TRBJ2-7
CDR3: CASSQGRNNREAEAFF; DNA: TGTGCCAGCAGCCAAGGAAGGAATAACAGGGAAGCTGAAGCTTTCTTT; V: TRBV3-1/TRBV3-2; D: NA; size: NA; J: TRBJ1-1
CDR3: CASSLLGGVTGELFF; DNA: TGTGCCAGCAGCCTACTCGGGGGGGTGACCGGGGAGCTGTTTTTT; V: TRBV7-2; D: TRBD2; size: NA; J: TRBJ2-2
CDR3: CASSLLSTGGGYTF; DNA: TGTGCCAGCAGCTTACTCTCGACAGGGGGAGGCTACACCTTC; V: TRBV7-6; D: TRBD1; size: NA; J: TRBJ1-2
CDR3: CASSFGAGDGEQFF; DNA: TGTGCCAGCAGCTTTGGAGCGGGAGACGGTGAGCAGTTCTTC; V: TRBV11-3; D: TRBD2; size: NA; J: TRBJ2-1
CDR3: CASSPARFRQPQHF; DNA: TGTGCCAGCAGTCCGGCGAGGTTTCGGCAGCCCCAGCATTTT; V: TRBV6-5; D: NA; size: NA; J: TRBJ1-5
CDR3: CASSLVATGVHEQYF; DNA: TGTGCCAGCAGCTTAGTGGCGACAGGGGTCCACGAGCAGTACTTC; V: TRBV7-2; D: TRBD1; size: NA; J: TRBJ2-7
CDR3: CASSHRGTGPGEAFF; DNA: TGTGCCAGCTCACACCGGGGGACGGGTCCCGGTGAAGCTTTCTTT; V: TRBV18; D: NA; size: few; J: TRBJ1-1
CDR3: CASTPRGRFTETQYF; DNA: TGTGCCAGCACCCCCCGGGGGAGATTTACGGAGACCCAGTACTTC; V: TRBV28; D: NA; size: NA; J: TRBJ2-5
CDR3: CASGLAGDQPQHF; DNA: TGTGCCAGCGGGTTGGCCGGGGATCAGCCCCAGCATTTT; V: TRBV2; D: NA; size: few; J: TRBJ1-5
CDR3: CASSETVLSYEQYF; DNA: TGTGCCAGCAGTGAAACAGTCCTTTCCTACGAGCAGTACTTC; V: TRBV6-1; D: NA; size: NA; J: TRBJ2-7
CDR3: CASSGLAGGINEQFF; DNA: TGTGCCAGCAGCGGGCTAGCGGGAGGGATCAATGAGCAGTTCTTC; V: TRBV5-5; D: TRBD2; size: NA; J: TRBJ2-1
CDR3: CASSVGDTNYGYTF; DNA: TGTGCCAGCAGCGTAGGAGATACCAACTATGGCTACACCTTC; V: TRBV9; D: NA; size: few; J: TRBJ1-2
CDR3: CAWTNGRGDEKLFF; DNA: TGTGCCTGGACCAACGGCAGGGGGGATGAAAAACTGTTTTTT; V: TRBV30; D: TRBD1; size: NA; J: TRBJ1-4
CDR3: CASSKSQGGKETQYF; DNA: TGCGCCAGCAGCAAATCCCAGGGGGGTAAAGAGACCCAGTACTTC; V: TRBV5-1; D: NA; size: NA; J: TRBJ2-5
CDR3: CSVGRDRTEKLFF; DNA: TGCAGCGTTGGCCGGGACAGAACTGAAAAACTGTTTTTT; V: TRBV29-1; D: TRBD1; size: NA; J: TRBJ1-4
CDR3: CASTGLDSGANVLTF; DNA: TGCGCCAGCACGGGACTGGATTCTGGGGCCAACGTCCTGACTTTC; V: TRBV5-1; D: NA; size: NA; J: TRBJ2-6
CDR3: CASSLSGSRDTQYF; DNA: TGTGCCAGCAGTCTCAGCGGGAGTCGCGATACGCAGTATTTT; V: TRBV7-2; D: TRBD2; size: NA; J: TRBJ2-3
CDR3: CASSASGTGSTDTQYF; DNA: TGTGCCAGCAGCGCGTCGGGTACGGGTAGCACAGATACGCAGTATTTT; V: TRBV9; D: NA; size: once; J: TRBJ2-3
CDR3: CASSKAVRGLGEAFF; DNA: TGTGCCAGCAGCAAAGCGGTGAGGGGGCTTGGTGAAGCTTTCTTT; V: TRBV21-1; D: NA; size: NA; J: TRBJ1-1
CDR3: CASSLDASPGELFF; DNA: TGCGCCAGCAGCTTGGATGCTAGCCCCGGGGAGCTGTTTTTT; V: TRBV5-1; D: NA; size: NA; J: TRBJ2-2
CDR3: CASKLADSTDTQYF; DNA: TGTGCCAGCAAACTAGCGGACTCCACAGATACGCAGTATTTT; V: TRBV2; D: TRBD2; size: NA; J: TRBJ2-3
CDR3: CASSEDSRNQPQHF; DNA: TGTGCCAGCAGCGAGGACAGCCGCAATCAGCCCCAGCATTTT; V: TRBV5-5; D: NA; size: NA; J: TRBJ1-5
CDR3: CSVFGGAPGEQFF; DNA: TGCAGCGTTTTCGGCGGAGCCCCCGGAGAGCAGTTCTTC; V: TRBV29-1; D: NA; size: medium-sized; J: TRBJ2-1
CDR3: CASSFTGQSKAFF; DNA: TGTGCCAGCAGTTTTACGGGACAGTCAAAAGCTTTCTTT; V: TRBV27; D: TRBD1; size: few; J: TRBJ1-1
CDR3: CASNVRQGSYEQYF; DNA: TGTGCCAGCAACGTTCGACAGGGTTCCTACGAGCAGTACTTC; V: TRBV28; D: TRBD1; size: NA; J: TRBJ2-7
CDR3: CASSRTSPNEQFF; DNA: TGTGCCAGTAGTCGGACTAGCCCCAATGAGCAGTTCTTC; V: TRBV19; D: TRBD2; size: NA; J: TRBJ2-1
CDR3: CASGEATGVKKTQYF; DNA: TGTGCCAGTGGTGAAGCTACGGGAGTCAAGAAGACCCAGTACTTC; V: TRBV19; D: NA; size: NA; J: TRBJ2-5
CDR3: CASSSTSGDINGELFF; DNA: TGTGCCAGCTCATCAACTAGCGGGGACATTAACGGGGAGCTGTTTTTT; V: TRBV18; D: TRBD2; size: NA; J: TRBJ2-2
CDR3: CASSQDGTDLSGGYTF; DNA: TGCGCCAGCAGCCAAGATGGGACAGACTTGTCGGGTGGCTACACCTTC; V: TRBV4-1; D: TRBD1; size: NA; J: TRBJ1-2
CDR3: CASSEETGGNTIYF; DNA: TGTGCCAGCAGCGAAGAGACAGGCGGAAACACCATATATTTT; V: TRBV2; D: NA; size: NA; J: TRBJ1-3
CDR3: CASSVGGGSAGANVLTF; DNA: TGTGCCAGCAGCGTAGGAGGGGGTTCTGCTGGGGCCAACGTCCTGACTTTC; V: TRBV9; D: NA; size: NA; J: TRBJ2-6
CDR3: CASSRLDRGDYGYTF; DNA: TGCGCCAGCAGCCGCCTTGACAGGGGCGACTATGGCTACACCTTC; V: TRBV4-1; D: TRBD1; size: NA; J: TRBJ1-2
CDR3: CASSLDPAPGYGYTF; DNA: TGTGCCAGCAGCTTGGATCCGGCCCCGGGATATGGCTACACCTTC; V: TRBV5-5; D: NA; size: NA; J: TRBJ1-2
CDR3: CASSVVWGVIGAEQFF; DNA: TGTGCCAGCAGCGTAGTTTGGGGCGTAATAGGGGCTGAGCAGTTCTTC; V: TRBV9; D: NA; size: NA; J: TRBJ2-1
CDR3: CASSFGGGLTDTQYF; DNA: TGCGCCAGCAGCTTCGGCGGGGGGTTAACAGATACGCAGTATTTT; V: TRBV5-1; D: TRBD2; size: NA; J: TRBJ2-3
CDR3: CASSIRTGAYREKLFF; DNA: TGTGCCAGCAGCATCCGGACAGGGGCATATCGTGAAAAACTGTTTTTT; V: TRBV7-9; D: TRBD1; size: NA; J: TRBJ1-4
CDR3: CASRSRGGGRNTEAFF; DNA: TGTGCCAGCAGGTCGCGCGGTGGGGGCAGGAACACTGAAGCTTTCTTT; V: TRBV27; D: NA; size: NA; J: TRBJ1-1
CDR3: CASSPTQGVGGNTIYF; DNA: TGTGCCAGCTCCCCAACCCAGGGCGTCGGGGGAAACACCATATATTTT; V: TRBV18; D: NA; size: few; J: TRBJ1-3
CDR3: CASRWDKNTGELFF; DNA: TGTGCCAGTAGGTGGGACAAGAACACCGGGGAGCTGTTTTTT; V: TRBV19; D: NA; size: NA; J: TRBJ2-2